The clone carrying this T cell receptor beta chain was seen a handful of times. Its antigen is unidentified. There are 16 residues in the CDR3. The germline CDR1 and CDR2 sequences are MNHEY and SMNVEV (reference sequence). The J segment lost 4 bases and the V segment lost 0 bases, leaving 9 bases of the junction unmatched. This sample stems from a study of T cell responses to AZD1222 COVID-19 vaccine. Study-wide findings and caveats: Clonal diversity was possibly underestimated, and white British individuals and females predominated among donors. CD4 TCRs associated with vaccination spanned spike, dominating at 160-218 and 743-854. Breadth and depth of Spike-specific TCRs rose after two AZD1222 doses.

Clones were sequenced by immunoSEQ multiplex PCR, and TCRdb holds only the in-frame ones, with some missing. There are about 140,000 clones in the sample; roughly 90% occur only once, and around 5% lies in the top ten. The rearrangement links TRBV27 to TRBJ2-7, with 7 nucleotides matching TRBD1. The sample was peripheral blood, taken on day 0 of AZD1222 vaccination. The sequence was obtained from an adult in good health. This CDR3 is CASSLSGRGQNYEQYF. For the CDR3, the DNA is TGTGCCAGCAGTTTATCGGGTAGGGGGCAAAATTACGAGCAGTACTTC.